This T cell receptor beta chain emerged from a study of T cell responses to AZD1222 COVID-19 vaccine. Whole-study results and caveats: Unmutated variant regions are reportedly the target of nearly half of TCRs that are spike-specific. Samples come after the peak T cell response, not at day 14. Only a handful of AZD1222 recipients, several in all, had baseline seropositivity.

Notes on this clone: Antigen: not known.

This table comes from immunoSEQ multiplex PCR, and its TCRdb copy is limited to in-frame clones, with some not included. In the table there are roughly 150,000 clones, 70% to 90% of which are singletons. Trimming removed 4 bases at V and 2 bases at J, with 9 bases between. Looked up from germline, CDR1 is SGHNT and CDR2 is YYREEE (reference sequence). The CDR3 spans 13 residues. This sequence was found in an adult in good health. Source: peripheral blood, taken on day 0 of AZD1222 vaccination. The rearrangement joins TRBV5-4 to TRBJ1-2; the D gene is possibly TRBD1 (5 bases). CDR3 sequence: CASSLTENYGYTF. In nucleotides, the CDR3 is TGTGCCAGCAGCCTGACAGAAAACTATGGCTACACCTTC.